This T cell receptor beta chain was sequenced during a study of metastatic and nonmetastatic thyroid tumors. J gave up 3 bases and V 7 bases, and 9 bases lay outside the gene matches. CDR1 is MDHEN and CDR2 is SYDVKM in the germline V gene. The CDR3 loop spans 14 amino acids. Not a single patient had been given any form of treatment at any point before undergoing thyroid surgery. This clone was seen more than once but under ten times. TCRdb re-called the PCR reads via MiXCR. The data hold several thousand clones, with just under 30% observed a single time. This clonotype was obtained from a female donor with papillary thyroid cancer or a benign thyroid nodule (not recorded which). Some clones in this sample may be carry-over from other donors' samples. This chain uses TRBV28 with TRBJ2-7; the match to TRBD2 covers 7 bases. Sequencing used tumor tissue. The CDR3 reads CASTLGVAGYEQYF. The CDR3, as DNA: TGTGCCAGCACGCTGGGAGTAGCGGGCTACGAGCAGTACTTC.